These 4 T cell receptor beta chains share one sample of origin, sequenced in a study of shared clonotypes between healthy human individuals. Clones were sequenced by immunoSEQ multiplex PCR, and TCRdb holds only the in-frame ones, with some missing. The sample contains some 1 million clones, more than 60% of which appear only once. Sequenced sample: memory CD4+ T cells sorted from blood. The subset here: CD45RA-negative fraction. All receptors come from a young man in good health.

This chain links TRBV7-2 with TRBJ2-1; 8 positions agree with TRBD1. Germline V gives CDR1 SGHTA, CDR2 FQGNSA. Unmatched junction bases numbered 3, after V lost 4 bases and J lost 1 base. CDR3 length equals 15 residues. The CDR3 DNA reads as TGTGCCAGCAGCTCGACAGGGGAGTCCTACAATGAGCAGTTCTTC. Translated: CASSSTGESYNEQFF.

A note on this clone: In the same sample, other DNA sequences code for this CDR3. This chain connects TRBV6-6 to TRBJ1-6; D gene unclear. Germline V gives CDR1 MNHNY, CDR2 SVGAGI (reference sequence). V lost 6 bases and J 9 bases, leaving 9 bases between the germline ends. The CDR3 extends over 12 amino acids. Written as DNA, the CDR3 is TGTGCCAGCAGCCCCCCAGCTTCACCCCTCCACTTT. Translation gives CASSPPASPLHF.

Note on this clone: The sample carries other DNA sequences with the same CDR3. The V and J genes are TRBV2 and TRBJ1-6; D gene unclear. Germline assignment: CDR1 SNHLY and CDR2 FYNNEI. This CDR3 has 12 amino acids. V lost 6 bases and J lost 7, with 7 bases in between. The CDR3, as DNA: TGTGCCAGCAGAGATACCAATTCACCCCTCCACTTT. Its protein product is CASRDTNSPLHF.

V gene TRBV30 combines with J gene TRBJ1-5; no clear D gene. Trimming shortened V by 0 bases and J by 7 bases, and 10 bases separated the two germline ends. CDR1 is GTSNPN, CDR2 SVGIG, per germline (reference sequence). CDR3 size: 13 residues. The CDR3, as DNA: TGTGCCTGGAGTGTTTCGACCGGGCAGCCCCAGCATTTT. Amino acid sequence: CAWSVSTGQPQHF. Full variable domain (outside the CDR3, taken from reference TRBV30 and TRBJ1-5): SQTIHQWPATLVQPVGSPLSLECTVEGTSNPNLYWYRQAAGRGLQLLFYSVGIGQISSEVPQNLSASRPQDRQFILSSKKLLLSDSGFYLCAWSVSTGQPQHFGDGTRLSIL.